One sample yielded the 14 T cell receptor beta chains listed below, sequenced in a study of neurological immune-mediated disorders. TCRdb ran MiXCR on the 5' RACE reads and lists one entry per CDR3 protein. This table holds some 20,000 distinct CDR3 sequences, 6.5% to 9% found once. Input material: CD8+ T cells from blood. The receptors originated from a young woman with HTLV-1-associated myelopathy (HAM/TSP).

This clonotype was detected many times. The gene calls are TRBV6-2 or TRBV6-3 and TRBJ1-5; TRBD1 matches at 8 bases. The V and J ends lost 8 bases and 0 bases, in that order; junction bases with no gene match: 9. In germline, CDR1 is MNHEY, CDR2 SVGEGT. The CDR3 is 16 residues long. Here the CDR3 reads CASGQGKSLSNQPQHF. CDR3 DNA: TGTGCCAGCGGACAGGGTAAAAGTCTTAGCAATCAGCCCCAGCATTTT.

This clonotype was counted many times. V is TRBV3-1 and J is TRBJ2-7; TRBD2 might be the D (5 bases). Per germline, CDR1 LGHDT and CDR2 YNNKEL (reference sequence). CDR3 length equals 15 residues. Trimming stripped 4 bases from V and 0 bases from J, with 13 bases between. Written as DNA, the CDR3 is TGTGCCAGCAGCCGCATTTCGGGGTCCTCCTACGAGCAGTACTTC. It translates to CASSRISGSSYEQYF.

Sample share makes this clonotype medium-sized. The chain recombines TRBV5-5 with TRBJ1-1, with no clear D. The CDR3 consists of 14 residues. Trimming took off 1 base at V and 1 base at J, with 8 bases between the two ends. Per the germline V gene, CDR1 is SGHKS and CDR2 is YYEKEE (reference sequence). The CDR3 DNA reads as TGTGCCAGCAGCTTGAGGGTGGGGAACACTGAAGCTTTCTTT. This translates into CASSLRVGNTEAFF.

This clonotype was counted many times. CDR3 region: CSAREIQGMGNQPQHF. The CDR3 DNA reads as TGCAGTGCTAGAGAGATACAGGGTATGGGCAATCAGCCCCAGCATTTT. The V call is TRBV20-1, the J call TRBJ1-5; weak D call: TRBD1 (6 bases). CDR1 is DFQATT and CDR2 is SNEGSKA in the germline V gene (reference sequence). The CDR3 is made up of 16 amino acids. Trimming cost V 0 bases and J 2 bases, with 14 bases left between them.

This clonotype came up many times. V gene TRBV7-9 combines with J gene TRBJ2-3; D is perhaps TRBD1 or TRBD2 (5 bases each). The germline V gene has CDR1 SEHNR and CDR2 FQNEAQ (reference sequence). The CDR3 runs to 16 residues. V lost 2 bases, J lost 1 base, and 13 bases lay in between. The CDR3 protein is CASSLIRGQGTDTQYF. Written as DNA, the CDR3 is TGTGCCAGCAGCTTAATCCGGGGCCAGGGCACAGATACGCAGTATTTT.

This clonotype was recorded many times. CDR3 DNA sequence: TGTGCCAGCAGCTTGGCCGGGGGACAGGGGGCAGGAGAGCAGTACTTC. Its protein is CASSLAGGQGAGEQYF. The rearrangement joins TRBV5-6 to TRBJ2-7; 12 nucleotides align to TRBD1. From germline, CDR1 is SGHDT and CDR2 YYEEEE. The CDR3 runs to 16 residues. V was pared by 0 bases and J by 7 bases, with 8 bases of the junction left unmatched.

This clonotype was detected ten times or more. The chain uses TRBV6-4 and TRBJ1-5, with D possibly being TRBD1 (6 bases). The CDR3 totals 11 residues. V lost 6 bases to trimming and J lost 7 bases, with 7 bases between them. The V gene's germline CDR1 is MRHNA and CDR2 SNTAGT. DNA for the CDR3: TGTGCCAGCAGAGGGGGACAGCCCCAGCATTTT. This gives the protein CASRGGQPQHF.

This clonotype was recorded at least ten times. This chain uses TRBV5-1 with TRBJ1-2; D is unclear. The CDR3 totals 16 residues. Germline V gene data show CDR1 as SGHRS and CDR2 as YFSETQ. Trimming took 0 bases from V and 1 from J, leaving 13 bases between them. The CDR3 sequence: CASSLAGSPYNYGYTF. The CDR3 coding sequence is TGCGCCAGCAGCTTGGCCGGGTCACCCTATAACTATGGCTACACCTTC.

This clonotype qualifies as medium-sized. The rearrangement joins TRBV5-1 to TRBJ2-7; D possibly corresponds to TRBD1 (5 bases). V shed 1 base and J shed 5 bases, with 7 bases lying between them. From germline, CDR1 is SGHRS and CDR2 YFSETQ. This CDR3 comprises 12 residues. CDR3 region: CASSLRGHEQYF. The CDR3 nucleotides are TGCGCCAGCAGCTTGAGGGGCCACGAGCAGTACTTC.

This clonotype was observed at least ten times. This chain joins TRBV6-4 and TRBJ2-3; 8 bases agree with TRBD2. The CDR3 spans 15 residues. The V gene end was trimmed by 3 bases and the J gene end by 3 bases; junction bases not matched to a gene: 5. The germline gives CDR1 MRHNA, CDR2 SNTAGT. The CDR3 loop reads CASSETASGTDTQYF. CDR3 bases: TGTGCCAGCAGTGAAACGGCTAGCGGGACAGATACGCAGTATTTT.

A note on this clonotype: A read error may account for a junction end that differs from germline. The rearrangement links TRBV12-3 or TRBV12-4 to TRBJ2-1; 12 bases are a match to TRBD2. The CDR3 covers 14 residues. CDR3 in amino acids: CANSTSSGGAEQFF. CDR3 sequence (DNA): TGTGCCAACAGTACGTCTAGCGGGGGGGCTGAGCAGTTCTTC.

This clonotype came up many times. The J gene is TRBJ2-1, the V gene TRBV20-1; D is perhaps TRBD2 (5 bases). V shed 4 bases and J shed 0 bases, with 13 bases lying between them. CDR3 size: 15 residues. Per germline, CDR1 DFQATT and CDR2 SNEGSKA (reference sequence). The CDR3 is CSAIFGISSYNEQFF. The CDR3 DNA sequence: TGCAGTGCTATATTCGGGATTAGCTCCTACAATGAGCAGTTCTTC.

This clonotype was observed at least ten times. The J gene is TRBJ1-2, the V gene TRBV20-1; D possibly corresponds to TRBD1 (6 bases). V was shortened by 5 bases and J by 3 bases, with 22 bases between the two germline ends. CDR3 length: 16 residues. From germline, CDR1 is DFQATT and CDR2 SNEGSKA (reference sequence). This chain's CDR3 is CSAPQVGQPLHYGYTF. The CDR3 DNA reads TGCAGTGCTCCCCAAGTTGGACAGCCATTACACTATGGCTACACCTTC.

In its sample, this clonotype was seen many times. V usage is TRBV2 and J usage is TRBJ1-2; D call uncertain. Per the germline V gene, CDR1 is SNHLY and CDR2 is FYNNEI. V lost 7 bases and J lost 4, with 10 bases in between. The CDR3 is 12 residues long. The CDR3 DNA sequence: TGTGCCAGCAAGGGAACCCCCTATGGCTACACCTTC. Translated: CASKGTPYGYTF.